Following are 7 T cell receptor beta chains from one sample sequenced in a study of Graves' ophthalmopathy and Graves' hyperthyroidism. Beta-chain TCR CDR3 regions were amplified from RNA transcripts. HTBI primers were used in a first-round RT-PCR, which preceded a second-round multiplex PCR. TCRdb ran MiXCR on the multiplex PCR reads and lists one entry per CDR3 protein. The data hold 500,000 to 800,000 distinct CDR3 sequences, with about 41% observed a single time. Input material: peripheral blood. The source of these receptors is an adult man with Graves' ophthalmopathy.

This clonotype was detected a few times. The chain employs TRBV19 and TRBJ2-7, with 7 bases lining up with TRBD2. V shed 3 bases and J 3 bases; nucleotides not matched to a gene: 8. This CDR3 is 15 amino acids long. Germline V gene lookup returns CDR1 LNHDA and CDR2 SQIVND (reference sequence). The CDR3 coding sequence is TGTGCCAGTAGTATTAGCCTAGCGGTATTCTACGAGCAGTACTTC. Amino acid sequence: CASSISLAVFYEQYF.

V is TRBV29-1 and J is TRBJ2-5, with 8 bases matching TRBD2. CDR1 is SQVTM, CDR2 ANQGSEA, per germline. The CDR3 runs to 12 residues. The CDR3 bases are TGCAGTTCCGGGACTAGTGCGGAGACCCAGTACTTC. It yields the protein CSSGTSAETQYF.

The rearrangement uses TRBV25-1 and TRBJ1-1, with 9 bases aligning to TRBD1. V dropped 11 bases and J dropped 7; count of bases not matched to a gene: 14. Per the germline V gene, CDR1 is MGHDK and CDR2 is SYGVNS. This CDR3 is built from 14 residues. This chain's CDR3 is CAWGPGTGSLEAFF. CDR3 bases: TGTGCCTGGGGCCCTGGGACAGGGAGCCTTGAAGCTTTCTTT.

This clonotype was counted ten times or more. The chain recombines TRBV24-1 with TRBJ2-2; 9 nucleotides align to TRBD2. The germline V gene encodes CDR1 KGHDR and CDR2 SFDVKD. This CDR3 has 14 amino acids. The ends lost 8 bases at V and 5 bases at J; junction bases unmatched: 5. CDR3 sequence (DNA): TGTGCCACCACTGCGGGAGGGGAAACCGGGGAGCTGTTTTTT. Translated, it gives CATTAGGETGELFF.

There are many counts of this clonotype. This sequence joins TRBV20-1 and TRBJ2-7, with a tentative D call TRBD1 (5 bases). CDR1 is DFQATT and CDR2 is SNEGSKA in the germline V gene (reference sequence). V lost 1 base and J 2 bases, leaving 15 bases between the germline ends. The CDR3 is 15 residues long. In DNA form, the CDR3 reads TGCAGTGCTAGAGGAGTAGGACACCCTACCTACGAGCAGTACTTC. Residues: CSARGVGHPTYEQYF.

J is TRBJ1-1 and V is TRBV7-9; D is possibly TRBD1 (5 bases). The CDR3 is 14 residues long. V was shortened by 4 bases and J by 1 base, with 10 bases between the two germline ends. The germline V gene has CDR1 SEHNR and CDR2 FQNEAQ (reference sequence). The CDR3 DNA reads as TGTGCCAGCAGCTCACGACAGCCGAACACTGAAGCTTTCTTT. Protein product: CASSSRQPNTEAFF.

This clonotype has a handful of counts. This chain joins TRBV6-5 and TRBJ2-5; 8 bases agree with TRBD1. V lost 2 bases, J lost 5 bases, and 10 bases stayed unmatched. Germline lookup yields CDR1 MNHEY and CDR2 SVGAGI. The CDR3 spans 16 residues. The CDR3: CASSYGARGRQETQYF. The CDR3, as DNA: TGTGCCAGCAGTTACGGTGCCAGGGGGCGTCAGGAGACCCAGTACTTC.